Presented here are 32 T cell receptor beta chains from one specimen sequenced in a study of cytomegalovirus exposure and HLA in healthy donors. The primer mix had 60 Vbeta and 13 Jbeta primers. Profiling relied on immunoSEQ multiplex PCR, and the TCRdb table lists in-frame clones only, not all of them. The profile shows some 200,000 clones, approximately 84% of them singletons. The sample taken for sequencing was PBMCs. The receptor source for this set is a female donor in good health and CMV-seronegative.

The V call is TRBV7-8, the J call TRBJ2-1; tentative D call: TRBD1 (6 bases). The CDR3 has 15 amino acids. Germline V gene lookup returns CDR1 SGHVS and CDR2 FQNEAQ. V shed 5 bases and J shed 0 bases, with 11 bases lying between them. The CDR3 sequence is CASSPQGSSYNEQFF. CDR3 bases: TGTGCCAGCAGCCCGCAGGGGAGCTCCTACAATGAGCAGTTCTTC. Full variable domain (remainder filled in from reference TRBV7-8 and TRBJ2-1): GAGVSQSPRYKVAKRGQDVALRCDPISGHVSLFWYQQALGQGPEFLTYFQNEAQLDKSGLPSDRFFAERPEGSVSTLKIQRTQQEDSAVYLCASSPQGSSYNEQFFGPGTRLTVL.

V is TRBV4-1 and J is TRBJ2-7, with D unclear. The V and J ends lost 0 bases and 0 bases respectively, with 9 bases between them. The CDR3 sequence is 15 residues long. CDR1 is MGHRA and CDR2 is YSYEKL in the germline V gene. CDR3 sequence: CASSQEVSISYEQYF. The DNA for the CDR3 is TGCGCCAGCAGCCAAGAAGTCAGTATCTCCTACGAGCAGTACTTC.

On this clone: At one end, the junction sequence differs from germline, possibly due to a read error. This sequence joins TRBV7-9 and TRBJ2-1, with TRBD1 identical over 7 bases. Germline V gene data show CDR1 as SEHNR and CDR2 as FQNEAQ (reference sequence). This CDR3 is built from 15 residues. Here the CDR3 DNA reads TGTTCCAGCAGCCCGACAGGGACCCTCTACAATGAGCAGTTCTTC. Amino acid sequence: CSSSPTGTLYNEQFF.

The chain links TRBV6-5 to TRBJ1-2, with TRBD1 matching 7 bases. The length of the CDR3 is 13 residues. V dropped 5 bases and J dropped 2; count of bases not matched to a gene: 2. Per germline, CDR1 MNHEY and CDR2 SVGAGI. CDR3 in DNA: TGTGCCAGCAGTAGGGGACAGAACTATGGCTACACCTTC. This encodes CASSRGQNYGYTF.

The chain has TRBV29-1 and TRBJ2-3; TRBD2 aligns across 9 bases. Germline V CDR1 and CDR2: SQVTM, ANQGSEA. V was pared by 0 bases and J by 4 bases, with 8 bases of the junction left unmatched. This CDR3 is built from 16 residues. The DNA of the CDR3 is TGCAGCGTTGAAGATTCGGCGGGGGGGCTGGCAGATACGCAGTATTTT. It translates to CSVEDSAGGLADTQYF.

This chain joins TRBV6-5 and TRBJ1-1; TRBD1 matches 9 bases. V was pared by 6 bases and J by 4 bases, with 9 bases of the junction left unmatched. In germline, CDR1 is MNHEY, CDR2 SVGAGI. The CDR3 covers 15 residues. The CDR3 nucleotides are TGTGCCAGCAGATTGACAGGGGGAATAGGCACTGAAGCTTTCTTT. Translating it yields CASRLTGGIGTEAFF.

J is TRBJ1-1 and V is TRBV4-1, with TRBD1 as a possible D gene (6 bases). The CDR3 is made up of 15 amino acids. The V end was cut by 2 bases, the J end by 0 bases, with 10 bases between. Germline loops: CDR1 MGHRA, CDR2 YSYEKL. For the CDR3, the DNA is TGCGCCAGCAGCCAAACCGGGACACTGAACACTGAAGCTTTCTTT. It specifies CASSQTGTLNTEAFF.

The CDR3 DNA reads TGTGCCAGCAGCCATACAGGACAGTACCGACTTCCCTACGAGCAGTACTTC. It encodes CASSHTGQYRLPYEQYF. The chain carries TRBV13 and TRBJ2-7; possibly TRBD1 for D (6 bases). Per germline, CDR1 PRHDT and CDR2 FYEKMQ (reference sequence). The germline V and J ends were trimmed by 5 bases and 2 bases, with 22 bases remaining between them. The CDR3 extends over 17 amino acids.

The chain couples TRBV10-3 to TRBJ2-2; 10 nucleotides align to TRBD1. Germline V gives CDR1 ENHRY, CDR2 SYGVKD. V trimming: 4 bases; J trimming: 6 bases; junction bases outside the gene matches: 5. The CDR3 consists of 15 residues. In DNA, the CDR3 is TGTGCCATCAGTGGCCGGGACAGGGGCGCCGGGGAGCTGTTTTTT. It yields the protein CAISGRDRGAGELFF.

The chain uses TRBV19 and TRBJ2-1; 7 positions agree with TRBD2. Looked up from germline, CDR1 is LNHDA and CDR2 is SQIVND (reference sequence). The J segment lost 5 bases and the V segment lost 5 bases, leaving 6 bases of the junction unmatched. CDR3 length: 14 amino acids. CDR3 residues: CASSAGVLHNEQFF. The CDR3 DNA reads as TGTGCCAGTAGTGCGGGGGTATTGCACAATGAGCAGTTCTTC. Variable domain in full (rest from reference TRBV19 and TRBJ2-1): DGGITQSPKYLFRKEGQNVTLSCEQNLNHDAMYWYRQDPGQGLRLIYYSQIVNDFQKGDIAEGYSVSREKKESFPLTVTSAQKNPTAFYLCASSAGVLHNEQFFGPGTRLTVL.

The chain carries TRBV27 and TRBJ2-1; no firm D call. This CDR3 is 15 amino acids long. The V gene's germline CDR1 is MNHEY and CDR2 SMNVEV (reference sequence). V gave up 2 bases and J gave up 7 bases, with 15 bases separating them. This CDR3 reads CASSLINQVENEQFF. In nucleotides, the CDR3 is TGTGCCAGCAGTTTAATTAACCAGGTGGAAAATGAGCAGTTCTTC.

The V gene is TRBV2, the J gene TRBJ2-7; 7 bases match TRBD2. V was clipped by 8 bases and J by 1 base; unmatched bases: 5. The CDR3 loop spans 13 amino acids. Germline V lookup: CDR1 SNHLY, CDR2 FYNNEI. In DNA, the CDR3 is TGTGCCAGCGGGAGGGAACTTTCCTACGAGCAGTACTTC. Its translation: CASGRELSYEQYF.

The chain combines TRBV18 with TRBJ1-4; D ambiguous. This CDR3 spans 17 amino acids. In germline, CDR1 is KGHSH, CDR2 LQKENI. The V end was cut by 6 bases, the J end by 0 bases, with 17 bases between. The CDR3 here is CASSSLHSPATNEKLFF. As DNA, the CDR3 is TGTGCCAGCTCTTCCCTTCATTCACCGGCAACTAATGAAAAACTGTTTTTT.

V gene TRBV5-6 combines with J gene TRBJ1-1; no firm D call. V was clipped by 6 bases and J by 4 bases, with 7 bases between them. CDR1 SGHDT and CDR2 YYEEEE come from the germline V gene. There are 11 residues in the CDR3. In DNA form, the CDR3 reads TGTGCCAGCATTCGGGGCACTGAAGCTTTCTTT. It specifies CASIRGTEAFF.

This clone has a single count. The V gene is TRBV30, the J gene TRBJ2-1; 7 bases agree with TRBD2. CDR3 size: 14 residues. Germline CDR1 is GTSNPN and CDR2 is SVGIG (reference sequence). V dropped 2 bases and J dropped 8; count of bases not matched to a gene: 9. CDR3 DNA: TGTGCCTGGAGTCAAGGCGGGGGTCCCGATGAGCAGTTCTTC. Residues: CAWSQGGGPDEQFF.

The J gene is TRBJ2-2, the V gene TRBV11-3, with a tentative D call TRBD1 (6 bases). V was shortened by 5 bases and J by 7 bases, with 11 bases between the two germline ends. The CDR3 is 13 amino acids. Per germline, CDR1 SGHNT and CDR2 YENEEA. Here the CDR3 reads CASSQQGFGELFF. DNA for the CDR3: TGTGCCAGCAGCCAACAGGGTTTCGGGGAGCTGTTTTTT.

The rearrangement uses TRBV5-4 and TRBJ2-4, with 7 bases fitting TRBD2. This CDR3 has 14 residues. Looked up from germline, CDR1 is SGHNT and CDR2 is YYREEE (reference sequence). The ends lost 0 bases at V and 8 bases at J; junction bases unmatched: 5. Written as DNA, the CDR3 is TGTGCCAGCAGCTTGGTTGGGGGGGGAGACATTCAGTACTTC. It translates to CASSLVGGGDIQYF.

The CDR3 reads CASSLGVGSSGNTIYF. The CDR3 coding sequence is TGTGCCAGCAGCTTGGGGGTGGGGAGCTCTGGAAACACCATATATTTT. The gene calls are TRBV5-4 and TRBJ1-3; no definite D call. The CDR3 has 16 amino acids. V lost 0 bases and J 0 bases, leaving 10 bases between the germline ends. Germline CDR1 SGHNT, CDR2 YYREEE (reference sequence).

The chain uses TRBV19 and TRBJ1-5; maybe TRBD1 (6 bases). Per the germline V gene, CDR1 is LNHDA and CDR2 is SQIVND (reference sequence). The CDR3 has 13 amino acids. Between the trimmed V and J ends, which lost 9 bases and 6 bases, there was a span of 15 bases. The CDR3 loop reads CASLGQGFQPQHF. CDR3 bases: TGTGCCAGCCTTGGGCAGGGGTTTCAGCCCCAGCATTTT.

V is TRBV15 and J is TRBJ1-1, with D possibly TRBD1 on 5 matching bases. The CDR3 extends over 13 amino acids. Trimming cost V 0 bases and J 8 bases, with 10 bases left between them. CDR1 is LNHNV, CDR2 YYDKDF, per germline (reference sequence). The CDR3 DNA reads as TGTGCCACCAGCAGAGATAGACAGAGAGAAGCTTTCTTT. Its translation: CATSRDRQREAFF.

The chain links TRBV27 to TRBJ2-7; a possible D gene is TRBD2 (5 bases). The ends were cut back, 2 bases at V and 2 bases at J, with 13 bases in the middle. This CDR3 spans 15 amino acids. The V gene's germline CDR1 is MNHEY and CDR2 SMNVEV (reference sequence). The CDR3 here is CASSLKGLGTYEQYF. The CDR3 bases are TGTGCCAGCAGTTTAAAGGGTCTCGGGACCTACGAGCAGTACTTC.

This rearrangement joins TRBV7-9 to TRBJ2-2, with 9 bases identical to TRBD2. Germline V gene data show CDR1 as SEHNR and CDR2 as FQNEAQ (reference sequence). CDR3 length equals 15 residues. The junction had 3 bases not matched to a gene; V was cut back by 5 bases and J by 2 bases. CDR3 in amino acids: CASSPLAGNTGELFF. The CDR3 DNA sequence: TGTGCCAGCAGCCCTCTAGCGGGAAACACCGGGGAGCTGTTTTTT.

V is TRBV6-5 and J is TRBJ2-3; D uncertain. This CDR3 comprises 12 residues. V shed 4 bases and J shed 2 bases, with 4 bases lying between them. The germline V gene has CDR1 MNHEY and CDR2 SVGAGI. CDR3 in amino acids: CASSSYTDTQYF. The CDR3 DNA reads TGTGCCAGCAGTTCGTACACAGATACGCAGTATTTT.

The rearrangement uses TRBV28 and TRBJ1-1, with a tentative D call TRBD1 (5 bases). Trimming left V 7 bases short and J 8 bases short, with 23 bases between. The CDR3 is 15 amino acids. Per the germline V gene, CDR1 is MDHEN and CDR2 is SYDVKM. Here the CDR3 DNA reads TGTGCCAGCATTCCAACCACCCGGGGGAAAGAGGAAGCTTTCTTT. Its translation: CASIPTTRGKEEAFF. The entire variable domain, with the rest obtained from reference TRBV28 and TRBJ1-1, is as follows: DVKVTQSSRYLVKRTGEKVFLECVQDMDHENMFWYRQDPGLGLRLIYFSYDVKMKEKGDIPEGYSVSREKKERFSLILESASTNQTSMYLCASIPTTRGKEEAFFGQGTRLTVV.

The V call is TRBV6-5, the J call TRBJ1-1; D call uncertain. There are 11 residues in the CDR3. V lost 5 bases and J 3 bases, leaving 4 bases between the germline ends. Looked up from germline, CDR1 is MNHEY and CDR2 is SVGAGI. The DNA for the CDR3 is TGTGCCAGCAGTCGGTACACTGAAGCTTTCTTT. As protein: CASSRYTEAFF.

This clone is a singleton in its sample. The rearrangement joins TRBV6-4 to TRBJ2-7, with a possible D match to TRBD2 (6 bases). V was shortened by 4 bases and J by 2 bases, with 12 bases between the two germline ends. The CDR3 runs to 14 residues. Germline assignment: CDR1 MRHNA and CDR2 SNTAGT. As DNA, the CDR3 is TGTGCCAGCAGTGGTTCCGGGACTCCCTACGAGCAGTACTTC. Translating it yields CASSGSGTPYEQYF.

This clone has just a few counts. Other nucleotide sequences from this sample produce the same CDR3. The V gene is TRBV25-1, the J gene TRBJ1-2; D is ambiguous. The CDR3 totals 11 residues. Germline assignment: CDR1 MGHDK and CDR2 SYGVNS. Trimming left V 2 bases short and J 4 bases short, with 2 bases between. The CDR3 DNA sequence: TGTGCCAGCAGTGAACTCTATGGCTACACCTTC. Protein: CASSELYGYTF.

This clone has a handful of counts. The chain joins TRBV7-2 to TRBJ2-5; 7 positions agree with TRBD2. The J call is uncertain, as TRBJ2-7 better fits the DNA end. Germline CDR1 reads SGHTA; CDR2 reads FQGNSA. This CDR3 is built from 15 residues. CDR3 bases: TGTGCCAGCAGCCCCCGGACTAGTTCTATCTACGAGCAGTACTTC. Protein sequence: CASSPRTSSIYEQYF.

The rearrangement joins TRBV6-6 to TRBJ2-7, with unresolved D. The CDR3 runs 14 residues. V was shortened by 9 bases and J by 2 bases, with 17 bases between the two germline ends. Germline lookup yields CDR1 MNHNY and CDR2 SVGAGI (reference sequence). The CDR3 DNA follows: TGTGCCAGTCTCCGGGTCCAACCTGCCTACGAGCAGTACTTC. This encodes CASLRVQPAYEQYF.

The chain is built from TRBV5-1 and TRBJ2-3, with 10 bases aligning to TRBD1. Germline V gene lookup returns CDR1 SGHRS and CDR2 YFSETQ. Unmatched junction bases numbered 8, after V lost 5 bases and J lost 2 bases. CDR3 length: 16 residues. CDR3 sequence: CASSSPGQGHTDTQYF. The CDR3 DNA reads TGCGCCAGCAGTTCACCGGGACAGGGGCACACAGATACGCAGTATTTT.

The V call is TRBV11-2, the J call TRBJ2-7, with no clear D. This CDR3 contains 14 residues. V was cut by 3 bases and J by 1 base, with 10 bases left in between. CDR1 SGHAT and CDR2 FQNNGV come from the germline V gene. The CDR3 coding sequence is TGTGCCAGCAGCTTCGCGGATACTTCCTACGAGCAGTACTTC. It encodes CASSFADTSYEQYF.

For the CDR3, the DNA is TGTGCCAGCAGCTCCCCGTTGGAGACCCAGTACTTC. Translated, it gives CASSSPLETQYF. The gene calls are TRBV7-9 and TRBJ2-5, with D hard to call. The CDR3 has 12 residues. The V gene's germline CDR1 is SEHNR and CDR2 FQNEAQ (reference sequence). Trimming left V 4 bases short and J 5 bases short, with 8 bases between.